Each of the 25 T cell receptor beta chains below was sequenced from the same sample in a study of cytomegalovirus exposure and HLA in healthy donors. It was with 60 Vbeta and 13 Jbeta primers that the PCR ran. The protocol was immunoSEQ multiplex PCR, while the TCRdb copy is restricted to in-frame clones and leaves out a portion. The sample records about 180,000 clones, 77% being singletons. The sample taken for sequencing was PBMCs. These receptors originate from a man younger than 35 in good health and CMV-seronegative.

The chain recombines TRBV6-6 with TRBJ1-2, with TRBD1 as a possible D gene (6 bases). CDR3 length: 15 residues. V was pared by 4 bases and J by 8 bases, with 20 bases between. CDR1 and CDR2 (germline): MNHNY, SVGAGI (reference sequence). The CDR3, as DNA: TGTGCCAGCAGTTCTACGGACAGCCTCCTCGGGGGCTACACCTTC. Translating it yields CASSSTDSLLGGYTF.

V gene TRBV5-4 combines with J gene TRBJ2-5, with TRBD2 matching over 10 bases. Germline trimming cut 0 bases from V and 4 bases from J; bases unmatched to any gene: 0. CDR3 length equals 14 residues. Per germline, CDR1 SGHNT and CDR2 YYREEE (reference sequence). CDR3 coding DNA: TGTGCCAGCAGCTTGGGACTAGCGGGAGAGACCCAGTACTTC. This sequence encodes CASSLGLAGETQYF.

This rearrangement joins TRBV5-4 to TRBJ2-5; 8 positions match TRBD2. The DNA end lines up better with TRBJ2-7; the J call may be wrong. The CDR3 sequence is 15 residues long. Germline V lookup: CDR1 SGHNT, CDR2 YYREEE (reference sequence). The CDR3: CASQMNPSGPYEQYF. DNA for the CDR3: TGTGCCAGCCAGATGAACCCTAGCGGGCCCTACGAGCAGTACTTC.

The sample holds a few counts of this clone. The rearrangement uses TRBV29-1 and TRBJ1-5, with 7 bases identical to TRBD1. Germline CDR1 is SQVTM and CDR2 is ANQGSEA. The J segment lost 1 base and the V segment lost 0 bases, leaving 3 bases of the junction unmatched. The CDR3 covers 15 residues. CDR3 sequence: CSVEDRGDSNQPQHF. CDR3 DNA: TGCAGCGTTGAAGACAGGGGGGACAGCAATCAGCCCCAGCATTTT. Using reference TRBV29-1 and TRBJ1-5 for the parts outside the CDR3, the full variable domain is SAVISQKPSRDICQRGTSLTIQCQVDSQVTMMFWYRQQPGQSLTLIATANQGSEATYESGFVIDKFPISRPNLTFSTLTVSNMSPEDSSIYLCSVEDRGDSNQPQHFGDGTRLSIL.

J is TRBJ1-2 and V is TRBV29-1, with 9 positions matching TRBD1. From germline, CDR1 is SQVTM and CDR2 ANQGSEA. CDR3 length: 14 residues. V was clipped by 6 bases and J by 7 bases; unmatched bases: 12. The CDR3 here is CSVGVGTGLCGYTF. As DNA, the CDR3 is TGCAGCGTAGGAGTGGGGACAGGGCTGTGTGGCTACACCTTC.

To note about this clone: Mismatch with germline at one junction end may stem from a read error. The chain uses TRBV25-1 and TRBJ1-2; tentatively, D is TRBD1 (6 bases). The length of the CDR3 is 16 residues. Germline lookup yields CDR1 MGHDK and CDR2 SYGVNS. Here the CDR3 DNA reads TGTACCAGCAGTGAATTTGGGGGCTTTGGGGGTTATGGCTACACCTTC. Translation: CTSSEFGGFGGYGYTF.

The genes are TRBV4-2 and TRBJ2-1; 12 positions match TRBD1. V lost 1 base, J lost 9 bases, and 4 bases stayed unmatched. The germline V gene has CDR1 LGHNA and CDR2 YNFKEQ. This CDR3 contains 15 residues. The CDR3 reads CASSQVAGQGAEQFF. The CDR3 DNA reads as TGTGCCAGCAGCCAAGTTGCGGGACAGGGGGCTGAGCAGTTCTTC.

This chain connects TRBV27 to TRBJ2-5; perhaps TRBD2 as D (6 bases). The CDR3 is 14 residues long. Per the germline V gene, CDR1 is MNHEY and CDR2 is SMNVEV (reference sequence). Trimming pared 3 bases from V and 7 bases from J, leaving 15 bases between. The CDR3 protein is CASSFGGLGGTQYF. Written as DNA, the CDR3 is TGTGCCAGCAGTTTCGGGGGTCTGGGTGGGACCCAGTACTTC.

This sequence joins TRBV4-3 and TRBJ2-5; TRBD1 is a possible D gene (5 bases). The CDR3 is 14 residues long. V was trimmed by 0 bases and J by 4 bases, leaving 9 bases between them. Germline assignment: CDR1 LGHNA and CDR2 YSLEER. For the CDR3, the DNA is TGCGCCAGCAGCCAAGACGGGCAGGGAGAGACCCAGTACTTC. Translation gives CASSQDGQGETQYF.

CDR3 loop: CASSLTRASTDTQYF. The CDR3 coding sequence is TGTGCCAGCAGTCTCACGAGGGCTAGCACAGATACGCAGTATTTT. The chain combines TRBV6-5 with TRBJ2-3; maybe TRBD2 (5 bases). The V and J ends lost 5 bases and 0 bases respectively, with 12 bases between them. The CDR3 spans 15 residues. CDR1 and CDR2 (germline): MNHEY, SVGAGI.

The V and J genes are TRBV19 and TRBJ2-2; D is possibly TRBD1 (6 bases). The CDR3 runs to 15 residues. V lost 7 bases and J 0 bases, leaving 12 bases between the germline ends. Germline values: CDR1 LNHDA, CDR2 SQIVND (reference sequence). The chain's CDR3 is CASNRDKTNTGELFF. The CDR3 bases are TGTGCCAGTAACCGGGACAAAACGAACACCGGGGAGCTGTTTTTT.

The chain links TRBV7-6 to TRBJ2-2, with 7 nucleotides matching TRBD2. J lost 5 bases, V lost 5 bases, and 8 bases had no gene match. Germline values: CDR1 SGHVS, CDR2 FNYEAQ. There are 15 residues in the CDR3. The CDR3 protein is CASSPGRGLTGELFF. The CDR3 DNA reads TGTGCCAGCAGCCCTGGGCGGGGGTTAACCGGGGAGCTGTTTTTT.

This clone has just a few counts. The chain recombines TRBV30 with TRBJ2-7, with TRBD1 matching 8 bases. The CDR3 length is 14 residues. The germline gives CDR1 GTSNPN, CDR2 SVGIG (reference sequence). The V and J ends lost 3 bases and 2 bases, in that order; junction bases with no gene match: 6. The CDR3 reads CAWRPDRGPYEQYF. The CDR3 coding sequence is TGTGCCTGGAGACCCGACAGGGGACCCTACGAGCAGTACTTC.

The rearrangement joins TRBV2 to TRBJ2-1; 7 nucleotides agree with TRBD2. The CDR3 loop spans 15 amino acids. Germline-derived CDR1 and CDR2 are SNHLY and FYNNEI. V lost 6 bases to trimming and J lost 0 bases; unmatched junction nucleotides: 5. CDR3 in DNA: TGTGCCAGCAGCCCAGCGGGGTCCTCCTACAATGAGCAGTTCTTC. Amino acids: CASSPAGSSYNEQFF. Full variable domain (rest looked up from reference TRBV2 and TRBJ2-1): EPEVTQTPSHQVTQMGQEVILRCVPISNHLYFYWYRQILGQKVEFLVSFYNNEISEKSEIFDDQFSVERPDGSNFTLKIRSTKLEDSAMYFCASSPAGSSYNEQFFGPGTRLTVL.

This clone was recorded a few times. The V gene is TRBV7-2, the J gene TRBJ1-1; TRBD1 aligns across 9 bases. Unmatched junction bases numbered 7, after V lost 1 base and J lost 4 bases. The CDR3 is made up of 16 amino acids. CDR1 and CDR2 from the germline V gene are SGHTA and FQGNSA. The CDR3 reads CASSLVGQGMGTEAFF. The DNA for the CDR3 is TGTGCCAGCAGCTTAGTTGGACAGGGGATGGGCACTGAAGCTTTCTTT.

The J gene is TRBJ1-6, the V gene TRBV5-4; D is unclear. Germline-derived CDR1 and CDR2 are SGHNT and YYREEE (reference sequence). The V gene lost 2 bases and the J gene lost 9 bases, with 12 bases spanning the gap. This CDR3 is 14 amino acids long. The CDR3 spells CASSFGEWGSPLHF. CDR3 nucleotide sequence: TGTGCCAGCAGCTTCGGGGAATGGGGTTCACCCCTCCACTTT.

This chain connects TRBV4-3 to TRBJ1-4; 7 bases map to TRBD1. V dropped 3 bases and J dropped 4; count of bases not matched to a gene: 5. Germline CDR1 reads LGHNA; CDR2 reads YSLEER. The CDR3 is 15 residues long. Written as DNA, the CDR3 is TGCGCCAGCAGCCACCGACAGGGCGGTAATGAAAAACTGTTTTTT. This gives the protein CASSHRQGGNEKLFF.

In DNA form, the CDR3 reads TGTGCCAGCAGCTTTAACTTTGCGTCCTACAATGAGCAGTTCTTC. This sequence encodes CASSFNFASYNEQFF. This chain connects TRBV5-4 to TRBJ2-1; D is unclear. Germline V CDR1 and CDR2: SGHNT, YYREEE (reference sequence). V was cut by 2 bases and J by 1 base, with 10 bases left in between. This CDR3 comprises 15 residues.

The gene calls are TRBV7-9 and TRBJ1-1, with D possibly TRBD1 on 5 matching bases. V gave up 1 base and J gave up 3 bases, with 12 bases separating them. Per germline, CDR1 SEHNR and CDR2 FQNEAQ (reference sequence). This CDR3 has 15 amino acids. CDR3 loop: CASSLGQGFHTEAFF. The CDR3 DNA sequence: TGTGCCAGCAGCTTAGGGCAGGGTTTTCACACTGAAGCTTTCTTT.

The chain carries TRBV7-9 and TRBJ2-1; D may be TRBD2 (6 bases). The CDR3 is 18 amino acids. The germline V and J ends were trimmed by 4 bases and 0 bases, with 19 bases remaining between them. From germline, CDR1 is SEHNR and CDR2 FQNEAQ (reference sequence). The CDR3 DNA reads TGTGCCAGCAGCTCACCACCCCTAGCGCCGAGCTCCTACAATGAGCAGTTCTTC. This codes for CASSSPPLAPSSYNEQFF.

This chain uses TRBV27 with TRBJ2-1; a weak D match, TRBD2 (6 bases). CDR1 and CDR2 from the germline V gene are MNHEY and SMNVEV (reference sequence). Trimming shortened V by 4 bases and J by 4 bases, and 17 bases separated the two germline ends. CDR3 length: 16 amino acids. CDR3 residues: CASSYLGGRGYNEQFF. CDR3 DNA: TGTGCCAGCAGTTACCTCGGGGGAAGAGGGTACAATGAGCAGTTCTTC.

The genes are TRBV25-1 and TRBJ2-7; no clear D gene. Trimming stripped 4 bases from V and 4 bases from J, with 5 bases between. The CDR3 spans 11 residues. Germline-derived CDR1 and CDR2 are MGHDK and SYGVNS. The CDR3 sequence: CASSGGYEQYF. The CDR3 DNA is TGTGCCAGCAGTGGAGGATACGAGCAGTACTTC.

The rearrangement joins TRBV19 to TRBJ2-7; TRBD2 agrees at 11 bases. The J segment lost 0 bases and the V segment lost 6 bases, leaving 4 bases of the junction unmatched. The CDR3 covers 15 residues. Per germline, CDR1 LNHDA and CDR2 SQIVND (reference sequence). The CDR3 loop reads CASRETSGGSYEQYF. The CDR3, as DNA: TGTGCCAGTAGGGAAACTAGCGGGGGCTCCTACGAGCAGTACTTC.

Only a few counts were recorded for this clone. This chain links TRBV7-8 with TRBJ2-7; the D is unclear. Trimming left V 4 bases short and J 6 bases short, with 16 bases between. The CDR3 loop spans 14 amino acids. From germline, CDR1 is SGHVS and CDR2 FQNEAQ. The CDR3 DNA reads as TGTGCCAGCAGCTCACAGAGTGCCCGTGGCGAGCAGTACTTC. It translates to CASSSQSARGEQYF.

V usage is TRBV7-2 and J usage is TRBJ1-1; 7 nucleotides align to TRBD1. The germline V gene has CDR1 SGHTA and CDR2 FQGNSA. The CDR3 contains 15 residues. J was trimmed by 1 base and V by 1 base; bases with no gene match: 3. The CDR3: CASSLGRGANTEAFF. CDR3 sequence (DNA): TGTGCCAGCAGCTTAGGCAGGGGGGCGAACACTGAAGCTTTCTTT.